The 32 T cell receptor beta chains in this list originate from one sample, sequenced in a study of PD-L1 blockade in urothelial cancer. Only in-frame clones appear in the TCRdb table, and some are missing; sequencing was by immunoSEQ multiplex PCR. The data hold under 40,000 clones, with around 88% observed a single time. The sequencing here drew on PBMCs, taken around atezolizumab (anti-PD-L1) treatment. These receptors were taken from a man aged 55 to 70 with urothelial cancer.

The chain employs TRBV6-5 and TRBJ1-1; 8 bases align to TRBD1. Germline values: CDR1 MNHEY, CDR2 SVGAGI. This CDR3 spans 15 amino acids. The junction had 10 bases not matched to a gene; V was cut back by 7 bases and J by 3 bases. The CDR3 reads CASTDPQGAYTEAFF. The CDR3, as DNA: TGTGCCAGCACCGATCCGCAGGGGGCGTACACTGAAGCTTTCTTT.

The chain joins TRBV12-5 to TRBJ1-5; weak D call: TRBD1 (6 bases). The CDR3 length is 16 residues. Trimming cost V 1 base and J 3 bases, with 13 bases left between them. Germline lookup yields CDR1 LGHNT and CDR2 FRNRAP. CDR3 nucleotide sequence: TGTGCTAGTGGTTTGGAACAGGGAGGGAACAATCAGCCCCAGCATTTT. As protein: CASGLEQGGNNQPQHF.

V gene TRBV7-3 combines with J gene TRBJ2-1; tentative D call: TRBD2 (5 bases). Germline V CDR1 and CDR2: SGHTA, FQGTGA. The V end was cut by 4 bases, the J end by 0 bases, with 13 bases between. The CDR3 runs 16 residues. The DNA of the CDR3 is TGTGCCAGCAGCTCTCAACGCGGAGGCTCCTACAATGAGCAGTTCTTC. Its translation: CASSSQRGGSYNEQFF.

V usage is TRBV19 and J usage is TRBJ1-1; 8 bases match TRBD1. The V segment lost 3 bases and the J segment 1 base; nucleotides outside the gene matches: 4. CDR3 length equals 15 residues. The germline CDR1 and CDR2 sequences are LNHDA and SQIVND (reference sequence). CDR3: CASSMQGQENTEAFF. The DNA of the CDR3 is TGTGCCAGTAGTATGCAGGGACAGGAGAACACTGAAGCTTTCTTT. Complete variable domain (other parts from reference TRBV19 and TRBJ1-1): DGGITQSPKYLFRKEGQNVTLSCEQNLNHDAMYWYRQDPGQGLRLIYYSQIVNDFQKGDIAEGYSVSREKKESFPLTVTSAQKNPTAFYLCASSMQGQENTEAFFGQGTRLTVV.

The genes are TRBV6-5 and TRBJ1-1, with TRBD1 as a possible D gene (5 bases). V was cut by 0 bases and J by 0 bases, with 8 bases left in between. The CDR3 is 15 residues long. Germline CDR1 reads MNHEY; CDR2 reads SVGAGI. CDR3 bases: TGTGCCAGCAGTTACTCGACAGCGATGAACACTGAAGCTTTCTTT. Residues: CASSYSTAMNTEAFF.

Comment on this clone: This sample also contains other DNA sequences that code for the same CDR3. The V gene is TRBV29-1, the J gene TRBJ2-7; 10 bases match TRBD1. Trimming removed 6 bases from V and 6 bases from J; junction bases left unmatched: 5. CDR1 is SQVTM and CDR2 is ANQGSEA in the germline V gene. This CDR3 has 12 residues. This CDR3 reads CSVGQGDSEQYF. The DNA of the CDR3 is TGCAGCGTCGGACAGGGGGATAGCGAGCAGTACTTC.

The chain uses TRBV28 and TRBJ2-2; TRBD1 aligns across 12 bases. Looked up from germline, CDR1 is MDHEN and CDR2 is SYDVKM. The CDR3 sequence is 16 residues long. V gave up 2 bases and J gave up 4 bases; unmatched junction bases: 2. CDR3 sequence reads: CASSLGTGGITGELFF. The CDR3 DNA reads TGTGCCAGCAGTTTAGGGACAGGGGGCATCACCGGGGAGCTGTTTTTT.

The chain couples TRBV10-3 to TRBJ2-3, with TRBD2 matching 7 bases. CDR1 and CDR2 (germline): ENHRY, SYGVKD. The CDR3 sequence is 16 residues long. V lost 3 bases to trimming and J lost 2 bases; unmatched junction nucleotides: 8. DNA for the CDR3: TGTGCCATCAGTGAAACGGGGGGTTTTATCACAGATACGCAGTATTTT. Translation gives CAISETGGFITDTQYF.

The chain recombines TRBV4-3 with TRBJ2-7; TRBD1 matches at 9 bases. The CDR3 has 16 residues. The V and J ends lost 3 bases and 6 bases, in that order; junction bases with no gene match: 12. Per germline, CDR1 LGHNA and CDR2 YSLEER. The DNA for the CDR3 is TGCGCCAGCAGCCAGACGCCGGGACAGGGACCCTTCGAGCAGTACTTC. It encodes CASSQTPGQGPFEQYF.

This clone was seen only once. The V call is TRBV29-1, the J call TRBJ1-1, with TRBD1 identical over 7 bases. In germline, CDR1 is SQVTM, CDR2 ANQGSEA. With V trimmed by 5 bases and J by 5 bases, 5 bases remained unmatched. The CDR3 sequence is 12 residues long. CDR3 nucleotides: TGCAGCGTTACAGGGGATCGGACTGAAGCTTTCTTT. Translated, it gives CSVTGDRTEAFF.

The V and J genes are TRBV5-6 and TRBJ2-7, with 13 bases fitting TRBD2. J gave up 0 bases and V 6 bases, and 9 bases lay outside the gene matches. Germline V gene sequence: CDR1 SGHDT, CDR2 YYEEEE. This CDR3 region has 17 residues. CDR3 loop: CASTPTGLAGLSYEQYF. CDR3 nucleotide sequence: TGTGCCAGCACCCCGACGGGACTAGCGGGGCTCTCCTACGAGCAGTACTTC.

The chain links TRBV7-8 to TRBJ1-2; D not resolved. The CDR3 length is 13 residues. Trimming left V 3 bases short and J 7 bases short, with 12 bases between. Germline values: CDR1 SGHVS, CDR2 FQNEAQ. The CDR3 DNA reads TGTGCCAGCAGCTTTAGCCCCTCGGGTGGCTACACCTTC. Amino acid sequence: CASSFSPSGGYTF. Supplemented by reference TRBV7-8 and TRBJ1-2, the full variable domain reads GAGVSQSPRYKVAKRGQDVALRCDPISGHVSLFWYQQALGQGPEFLTYFQNEAQLDKSGLPSDRFFAERPEGSVSTLKIQRTQQEDSAVYLCASSFSPSGGYTFGSGTRLTVV.

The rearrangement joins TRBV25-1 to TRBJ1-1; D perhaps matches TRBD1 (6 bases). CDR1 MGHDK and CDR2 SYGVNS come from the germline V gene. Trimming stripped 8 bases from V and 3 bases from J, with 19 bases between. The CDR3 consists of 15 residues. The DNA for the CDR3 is TGTGCCAGCCTCCGAGGGGGGGCTAGGGACACTGAAGCTTTCTTT. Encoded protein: CASLRGGARDTEAFF.

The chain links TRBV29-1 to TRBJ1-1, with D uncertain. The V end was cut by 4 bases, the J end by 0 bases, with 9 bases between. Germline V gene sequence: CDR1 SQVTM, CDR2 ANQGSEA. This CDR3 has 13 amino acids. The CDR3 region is CSVGERMNTEAFF. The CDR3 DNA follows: TGCAGCGTTGGGGAGAGAATGAACACTGAAGCTTTCTTT.

The CDR3 bases are TGTGCCAGCAGTTTAAGTGGGGCTCGCTCTGGAAACACCATATATTTT. Its translation is CASSLSGARSGNTIYF. This chain connects TRBV28 to TRBJ1-3, with TRBD1 as a possible D gene (5 bases). The germline V gene encodes CDR1 MDHEN and CDR2 SYDVKM. The CDR3 covers 16 residues. The V gene lost 2 bases and the J gene lost 0 bases, with 11 bases spanning the gap. The whole variable domain, filled in from reference TRBV28 and TRBJ1-3, reads DVKVTQSSRYLVKRTGEKVFLECVQDMDHENMFWYRQDPGLGLRLIYFSYDVKMKEKGDIPEGYSVSREKKERFSLILESASTNQTSMYLCASSLSGARSGNTIYFGEGSWLTVV.

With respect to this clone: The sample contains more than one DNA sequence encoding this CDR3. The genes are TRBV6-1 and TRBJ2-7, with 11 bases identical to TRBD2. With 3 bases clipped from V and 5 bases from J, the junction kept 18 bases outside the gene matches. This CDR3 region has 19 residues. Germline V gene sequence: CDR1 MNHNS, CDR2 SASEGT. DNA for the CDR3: TGTGCCAGCAGTGACCCTACTAGCGGGAGTATTTTTATTAGCCACGAGCAGTACTTC. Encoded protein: CASSDPTSGSIFISHEQYF.

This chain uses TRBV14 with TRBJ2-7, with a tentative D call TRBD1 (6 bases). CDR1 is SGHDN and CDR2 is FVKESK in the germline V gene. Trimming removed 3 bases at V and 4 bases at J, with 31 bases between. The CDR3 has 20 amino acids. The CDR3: CASSQLPTDMWGQGRYEQYF. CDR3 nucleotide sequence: TGTGCCAGCAGCCAGTTACCCACGGACATGTGGGGGCAGGGTAGATACGAGCAGTACTTC.

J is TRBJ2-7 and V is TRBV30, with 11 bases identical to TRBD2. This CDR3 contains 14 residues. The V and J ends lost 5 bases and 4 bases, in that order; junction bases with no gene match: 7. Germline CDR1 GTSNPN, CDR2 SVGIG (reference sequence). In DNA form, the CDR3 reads TGTGCCTGGGGAGGGACTAGCGGCCCATACGAGCAGTACTTC. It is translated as CAWGGTSGPYEQYF.

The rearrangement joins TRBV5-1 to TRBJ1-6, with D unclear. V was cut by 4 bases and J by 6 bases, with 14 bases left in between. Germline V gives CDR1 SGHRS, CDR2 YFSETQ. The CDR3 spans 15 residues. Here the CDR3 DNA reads TGCGCCAGCAGCAGGAACCGGGAGAGTAATTCACCCCTCCACTTT. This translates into CASSRNRESNSPLHF.

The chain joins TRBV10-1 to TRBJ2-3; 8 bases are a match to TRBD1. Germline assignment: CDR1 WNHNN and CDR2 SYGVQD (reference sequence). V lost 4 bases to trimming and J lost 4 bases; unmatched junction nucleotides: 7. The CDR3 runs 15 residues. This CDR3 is CASSVDRGWADTQYF. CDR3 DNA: TGCGCCAGCAGTGTTGACAGGGGTTGGGCAGATACGCAGTATTTT.

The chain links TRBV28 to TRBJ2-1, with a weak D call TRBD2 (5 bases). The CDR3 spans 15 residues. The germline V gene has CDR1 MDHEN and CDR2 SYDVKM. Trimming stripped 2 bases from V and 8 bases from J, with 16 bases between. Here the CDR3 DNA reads TGTGCCAGCAGTTTAAGTGCGGTTTCGAGGGATGAGCAGTTCTTC. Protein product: CASSLSAVSRDEQFF.

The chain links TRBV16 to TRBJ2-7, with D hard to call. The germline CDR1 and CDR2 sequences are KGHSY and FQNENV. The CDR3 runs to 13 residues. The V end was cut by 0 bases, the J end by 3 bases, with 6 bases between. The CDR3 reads CASSQSSVYEQYF. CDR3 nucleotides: TGTGCCAGCAGCCAATCGTCCGTCTACGAGCAGTACTTC.

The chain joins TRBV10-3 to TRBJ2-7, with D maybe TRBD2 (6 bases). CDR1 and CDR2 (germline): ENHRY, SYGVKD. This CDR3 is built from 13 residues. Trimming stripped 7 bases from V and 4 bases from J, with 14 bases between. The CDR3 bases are TGTGCCATCAACGACTGGGACTCTTACGAGCAGTACTTC. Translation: CAINDWDSYEQYF.

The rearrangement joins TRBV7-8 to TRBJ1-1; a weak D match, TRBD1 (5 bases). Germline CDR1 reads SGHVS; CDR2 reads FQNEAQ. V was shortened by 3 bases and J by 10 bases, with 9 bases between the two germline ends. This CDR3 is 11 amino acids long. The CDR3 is CASSFDSGAFF. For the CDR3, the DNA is TGTGCCAGCAGCTTCGACAGTGGAGCTTTCTTT.

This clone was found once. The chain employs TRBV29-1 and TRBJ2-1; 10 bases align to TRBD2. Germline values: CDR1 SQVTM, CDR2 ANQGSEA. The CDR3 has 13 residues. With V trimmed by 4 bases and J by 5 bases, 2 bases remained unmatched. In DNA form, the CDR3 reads TGCAGCGTTGCAACTAGCGGGAACAATGAGCAGTTCTTC. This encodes CSVATSGNNEQFF.

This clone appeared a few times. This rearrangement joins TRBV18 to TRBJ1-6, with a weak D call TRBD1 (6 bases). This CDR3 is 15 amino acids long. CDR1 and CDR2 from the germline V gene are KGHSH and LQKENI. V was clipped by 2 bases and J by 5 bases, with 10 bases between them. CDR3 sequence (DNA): TGTGCCAGCTCACCATTTTCAGGGGATAATTCACCCCTCCACTTT. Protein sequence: CASSPFSGDNSPLHF.

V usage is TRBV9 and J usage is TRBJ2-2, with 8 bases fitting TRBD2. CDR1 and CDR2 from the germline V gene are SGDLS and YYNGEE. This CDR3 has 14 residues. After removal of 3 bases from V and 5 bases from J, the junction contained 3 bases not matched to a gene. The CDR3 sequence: CASSGAGATGELFF. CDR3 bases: TGTGCCAGCAGCGGAGCGGGAGCAACCGGGGAGCTGTTTTTT.

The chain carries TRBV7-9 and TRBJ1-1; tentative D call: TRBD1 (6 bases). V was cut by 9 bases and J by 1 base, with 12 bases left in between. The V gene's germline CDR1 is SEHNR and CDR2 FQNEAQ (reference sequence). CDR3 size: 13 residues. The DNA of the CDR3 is TGTGCCAGTAGGGGGGGGTCGAACACTGAAGCTTTCTTT. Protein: CASRGGSNTEAFF.

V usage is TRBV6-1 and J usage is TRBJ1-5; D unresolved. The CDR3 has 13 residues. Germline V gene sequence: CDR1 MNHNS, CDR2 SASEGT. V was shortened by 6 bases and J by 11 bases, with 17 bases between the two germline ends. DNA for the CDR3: TGTGCCAGCAGCGGAGGTGAAGATTGGGCCCAGCATTTT. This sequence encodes CASSGGEDWAQHF.

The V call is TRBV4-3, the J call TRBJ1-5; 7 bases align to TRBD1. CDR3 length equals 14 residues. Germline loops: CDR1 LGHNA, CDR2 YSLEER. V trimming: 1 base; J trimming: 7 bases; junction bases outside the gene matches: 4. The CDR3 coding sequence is TGCGCCAGCAGCCAAGGGGACAGACAGCAGCCCCAGCATTTT. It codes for CASSQGDRQQPQHF.

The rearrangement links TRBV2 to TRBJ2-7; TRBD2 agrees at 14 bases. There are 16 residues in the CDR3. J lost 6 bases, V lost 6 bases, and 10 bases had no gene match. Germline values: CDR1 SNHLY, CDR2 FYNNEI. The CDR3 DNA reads TGTGCCAGCAGGGCTAAGACTAGCGGGAGGGCCGTCGAGCAGTACTTC. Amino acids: CASRAKTSGRAVEQYF. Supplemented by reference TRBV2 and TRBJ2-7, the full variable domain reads EPEVTQTPSHQVTQMGQEVILRCVPISNHLYFYWYRQILGQKVEFLVSFYNNEISEKSEIFDDQFSVERPDGSNFTLKIRSTKLEDSAMYFCASRAKTSGRAVEQYFGPGTRLTVT.

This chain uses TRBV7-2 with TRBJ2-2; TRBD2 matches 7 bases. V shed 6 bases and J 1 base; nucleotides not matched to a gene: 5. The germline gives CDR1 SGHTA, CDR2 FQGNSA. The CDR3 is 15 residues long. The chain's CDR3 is CASRPLAVNTGELFF. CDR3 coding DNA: TGTGCCAGCAGACCGCTAGCGGTGAACACCGGGGAGCTGTTTTTT.